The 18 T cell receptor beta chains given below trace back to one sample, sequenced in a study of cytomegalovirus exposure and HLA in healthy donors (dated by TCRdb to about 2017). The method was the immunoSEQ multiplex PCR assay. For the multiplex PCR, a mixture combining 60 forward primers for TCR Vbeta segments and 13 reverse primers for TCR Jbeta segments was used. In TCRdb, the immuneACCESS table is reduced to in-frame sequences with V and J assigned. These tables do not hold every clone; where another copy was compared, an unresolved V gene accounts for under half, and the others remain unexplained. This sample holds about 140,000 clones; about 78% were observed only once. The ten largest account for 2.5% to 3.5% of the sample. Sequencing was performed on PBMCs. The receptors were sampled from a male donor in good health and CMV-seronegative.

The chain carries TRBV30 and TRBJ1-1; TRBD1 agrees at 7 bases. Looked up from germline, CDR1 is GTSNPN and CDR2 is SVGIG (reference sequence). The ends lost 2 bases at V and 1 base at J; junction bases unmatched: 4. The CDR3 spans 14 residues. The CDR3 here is CAWSSSGGNTEAFF. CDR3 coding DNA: TGTGCCTGGAGTTCGTCAGGGGGGAACACTGAAGCTTTCTTT.

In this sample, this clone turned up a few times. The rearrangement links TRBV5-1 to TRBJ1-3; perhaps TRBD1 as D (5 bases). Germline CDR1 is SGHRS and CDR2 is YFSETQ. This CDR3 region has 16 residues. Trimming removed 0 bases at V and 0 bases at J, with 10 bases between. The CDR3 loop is CASSLVQGNSGNTIYF. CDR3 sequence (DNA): TGCGCCAGCAGCTTGGTGCAGGGTAACTCTGGAAACACCATATATTTT.

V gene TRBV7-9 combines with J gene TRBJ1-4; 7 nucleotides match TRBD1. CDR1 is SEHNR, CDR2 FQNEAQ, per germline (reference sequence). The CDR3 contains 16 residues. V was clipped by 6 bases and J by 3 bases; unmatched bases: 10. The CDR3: CASRGQRLSANEKLFF. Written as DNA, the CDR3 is TGTGCCAGCAGGGGACAGAGGCTTTCGGCTAATGAAAAACTGTTTTTT.

Written as DNA, the CDR3 is TGCGCCAGCAGCTGGAAGGACAGGGAGAACACTGAAGCTTTCTTT. This gives the protein CASSWKDRENTEAFF. This sequence joins TRBV5-1 and TRBJ1-1, with 8 bases identical to TRBD1. CDR1 is SGHRS, CDR2 YFSETQ, per germline. The CDR3 is made up of 15 amino acids. The trim removed 3 bases at V and 1 base at J, leaving 5 bases unmatched.

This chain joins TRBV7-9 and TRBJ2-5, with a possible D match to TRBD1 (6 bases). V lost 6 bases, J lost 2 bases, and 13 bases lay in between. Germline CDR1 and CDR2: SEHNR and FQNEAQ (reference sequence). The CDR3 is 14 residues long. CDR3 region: CASRPPGQQETQYF. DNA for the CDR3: TGTGCCAGCAGACCGCCGGGACAACAAGAGACCCAGTACTTC.

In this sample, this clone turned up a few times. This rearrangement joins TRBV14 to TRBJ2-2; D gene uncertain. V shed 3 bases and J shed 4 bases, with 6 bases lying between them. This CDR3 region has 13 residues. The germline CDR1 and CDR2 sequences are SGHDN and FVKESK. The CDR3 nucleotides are TGTGCCAGCAGCCATGACATCACCGGGGAGCTGTTTTTT. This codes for CASSHDITGELFF.

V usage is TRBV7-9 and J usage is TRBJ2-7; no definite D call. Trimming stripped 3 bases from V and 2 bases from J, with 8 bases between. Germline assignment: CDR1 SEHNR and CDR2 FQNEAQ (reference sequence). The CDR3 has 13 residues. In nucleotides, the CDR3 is TGTGCCAGCAGCTTTAGTACAGCCTACGAGCAGTACTTC. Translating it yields CASSFSTAYEQYF. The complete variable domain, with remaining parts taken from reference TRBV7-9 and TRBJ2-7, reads DTGVSQNPRHKITKRGQNVTFRCDPISEHNRLYWYRQTLGQGPEFLTYFQNEAQLEKSRLLSDRFSAERPKGSFSTLEIQRTEQGDSAMYLCASSFSTAYEQYFGPGTRLTVT.

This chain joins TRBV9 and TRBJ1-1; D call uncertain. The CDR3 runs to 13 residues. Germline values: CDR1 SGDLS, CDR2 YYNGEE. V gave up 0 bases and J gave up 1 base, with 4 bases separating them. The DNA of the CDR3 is TGTGCCAGCAGCGTAGCAGGGAACACTGAAGCTTTCTTT. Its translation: CASSVAGNTEAFF. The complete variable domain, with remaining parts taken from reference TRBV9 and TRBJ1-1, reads DSGVTQTPKHLITATGQRVTLRCSPRSGDLSVYWYQQSLDQGLQFLIQYYNGEERAKGNILERFSAQQFPDLHSELNLSSLELGDSALYFCASSVAGNTEAFFGQGTRLTVV.

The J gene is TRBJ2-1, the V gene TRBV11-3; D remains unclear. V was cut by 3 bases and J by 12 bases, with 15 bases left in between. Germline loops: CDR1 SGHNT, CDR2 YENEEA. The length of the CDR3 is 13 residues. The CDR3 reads CASSFSEDLGQFF. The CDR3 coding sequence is TGTGCCAGCAGCTTCTCCGAGGATCTGGGGCAGTTCTTC.

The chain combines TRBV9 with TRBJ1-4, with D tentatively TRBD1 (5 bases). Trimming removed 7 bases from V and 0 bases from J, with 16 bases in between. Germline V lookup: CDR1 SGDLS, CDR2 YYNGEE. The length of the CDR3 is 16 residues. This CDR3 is CASAGRRDSTNEKLFF. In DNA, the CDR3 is TGTGCCAGCGCGGGACGGAGGGATTCAACTAATGAAAAACTGTTTTTT. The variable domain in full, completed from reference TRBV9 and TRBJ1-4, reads DSGVTQTPKHLITATGQRVTLRCSPRSGDLSVYWYQQSLDQGLQFLIQYYNGEERAKGNILERFSAQQFPDLHSELNLSSLELGDSALYFCASAGRRDSTNEKLFFGSGTQLSVL.

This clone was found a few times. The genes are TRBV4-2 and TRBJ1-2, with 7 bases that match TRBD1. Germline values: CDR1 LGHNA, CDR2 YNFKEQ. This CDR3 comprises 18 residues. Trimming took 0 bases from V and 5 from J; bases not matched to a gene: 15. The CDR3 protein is CASSQDLPGQSMLYGYTF. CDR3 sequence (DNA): TGTGCCAGCAGCCAAGATTTACCGGGACAGTCTATGTTGTATGGCTACACCTTC.

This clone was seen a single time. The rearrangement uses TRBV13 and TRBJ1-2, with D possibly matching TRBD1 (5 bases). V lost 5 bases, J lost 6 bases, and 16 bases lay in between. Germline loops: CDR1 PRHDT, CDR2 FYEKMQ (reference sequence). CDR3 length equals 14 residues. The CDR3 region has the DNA TGTGCCAGCAGCGGGAGGGAGGGGAGAAATGGCTACACCTTC. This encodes CASSGREGRNGYTF.

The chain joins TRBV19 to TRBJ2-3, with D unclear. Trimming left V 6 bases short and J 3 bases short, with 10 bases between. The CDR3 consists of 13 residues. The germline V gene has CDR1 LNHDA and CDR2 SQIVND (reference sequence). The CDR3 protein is CASRERRTDTQYF. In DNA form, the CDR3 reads TGTGCCAGTAGAGAACGTCGGACAGATACGCAGTATTTT.

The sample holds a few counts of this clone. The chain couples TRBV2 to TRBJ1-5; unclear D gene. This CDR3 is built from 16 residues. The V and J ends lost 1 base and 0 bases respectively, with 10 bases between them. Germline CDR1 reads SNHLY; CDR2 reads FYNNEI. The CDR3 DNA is TGTGCCAGCAGTGAAGTAGAATGGTATAGCAATCAGCCCCAGCATTTT. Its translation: CASSEVEWYSNQPQHF.

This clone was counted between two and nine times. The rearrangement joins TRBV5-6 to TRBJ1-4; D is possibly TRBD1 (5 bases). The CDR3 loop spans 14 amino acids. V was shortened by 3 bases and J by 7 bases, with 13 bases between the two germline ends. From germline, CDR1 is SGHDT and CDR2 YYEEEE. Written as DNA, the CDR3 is TGTGCCAGCAGCTCAATGACGGGGGGTGAAAAACTGTTTTTT. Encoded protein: CASSSMTGGEKLFF.

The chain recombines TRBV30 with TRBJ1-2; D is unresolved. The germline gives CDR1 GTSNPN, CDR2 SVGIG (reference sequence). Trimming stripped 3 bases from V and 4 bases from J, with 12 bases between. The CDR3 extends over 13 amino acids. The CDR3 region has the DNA TGTGCCTGGAGCCTAGCGAACTTCTATGGCTACACCTTC. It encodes CAWSLANFYGYTF. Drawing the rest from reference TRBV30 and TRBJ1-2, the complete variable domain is SQTIHQWPATLVQPVGSPLSLECTVEGTSNPNLYWYRQAAGRGLQLLFYSVGIGQISSEVPQNLSASRPQDRQFILSSKKLLLSDSGFYLCAWSLANFYGYTFGSGTRLTVV.

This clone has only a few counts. The CDR3 bases are TGTGCCAGCAGTTACTCCACTAGCGGCTCCTACAATGAGCAGTTCTTC. Translation: CASSYSTSGSYNEQFF. V is TRBV6-5 and J is TRBJ2-1; the match to TRBD2 covers 8 bases. With V trimmed by 0 bases and J by 0 bases, 1 base remained unmatched. The CDR3 is 16 amino acids. CDR1 MNHEY and CDR2 SVGAGI come from the germline V gene.

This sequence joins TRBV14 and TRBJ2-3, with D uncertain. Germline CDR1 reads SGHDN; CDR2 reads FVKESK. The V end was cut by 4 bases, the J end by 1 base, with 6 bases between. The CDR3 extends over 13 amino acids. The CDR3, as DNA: TGTGCCAGCAGCCCTGTCCGCACAGATACGCAGTATTTT. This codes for CASSPVRTDTQYF.